The clone carrying this T cell receptor (beta chain) appeared once. Its target is unknown. The sample comes from a study of cytomegalovirus exposure and HLA in healthy donors. General observations from the study: A few CMV-associated chains were confirmed in vitro to be specific for CMV antigens. The study flagged some 180 TCR beta chains as cytomegalovirus-associated.

The germline V gene has CDR1 GTSNPN and CDR2 SVGIG (reference sequence). The V and J ends lost 1 base and 4 bases, in that order; junction bases with no gene match: 8. This CDR3 comprises 16 residues. A multiplex PCR was run with 60 Vbeta primers and 13 Jbeta primers. Profiled with immunoSEQ multiplex PCR; TCRdb holds only in-frame clones, not every one. The table has 120,000 or so clones, over 80% seen once. The sample taken for sequencing was PBMCs. The J gene is TRBJ1-4, the V gene TRBV30; 8 bases fit TRBD1. The sequence was obtained from a man aged 25 to 40 in good health and CMV-seronegative. CDR3 region: CAWSGGDRGRNEKLFF. The CDR3 coding sequence is TGTGCCTGGAGTGGGGGTGACAGGGGCCGTAATGAAAAACTGTTTTTT.